Presented here are 27 T cell receptor beta chains from one specimen sequenced in a study of blood T cell repertoires in COVID-19. Here immunoSEQ multiplex PCR was the method, and the copy in TCRdb shows in-frame clones only, minus some. This table has roughly 160,000 clones, around 82% appearing once. Sample: peripheral blood. The receptors originated from a woman aged 70-85 years who had recovered from COVID-19.

The chain carries TRBV13 and TRBJ2-5; 12 bases fit TRBD2. There are 15 residues in the CDR3. Germline trimming cut 5 bases from V and 3 bases from J; bases unmatched to any gene: 4. Germline CDR1 and CDR2: PRHDT and FYEKMQ (reference sequence). In DNA form, the CDR3 reads TGTGCCAGCAGCCAAGGACTAGCGGGGAAAGAGACCCAGTACTTC. Its protein product is CASSQGLAGKETQYF.

This clone was seen only once. The J gene is TRBJ1-1, the V gene TRBV10-3, with 8 nucleotides matching TRBD1. CDR1 ENHRY and CDR2 SYGVKD come from the germline V gene. Losses at the gene ends were 7 bases for V and 1 base for J; bases not matched to a gene: 2. The CDR3 extends over 13 amino acids. The chain's CDR3 is CAIIGTGNTEAFF. CDR3 nucleotide sequence: TGTGCCATCATTGGGACAGGGAACACTGAAGCTTTCTTT.

This rearrangement joins TRBV5-4 to TRBJ1-1; D ambiguous. Germline V gene lookup returns CDR1 SGHNT and CDR2 YYREEE (reference sequence). The CDR3 spans 14 residues. The germline V and J ends were trimmed by 0 bases and 1 base, with 7 bases remaining between them. Written as DNA, the CDR3 is TGTGCCAGCAGCTTGGCCAACGGGAACACTGAAGCTTTCTTT. Translating it yields CASSLANGNTEAFF.

This rearrangement joins TRBV5-1 to TRBJ2-3, with 9 bases identical to TRBD2. The V gene's germline CDR1 is SGHRS and CDR2 YFSETQ. This CDR3 has 14 amino acids. V shed 7 bases, J shed 0 bases, and the junction held 3 bases outside the gene matches. CDR3: CASRLAASTDTQYF. For the CDR3, the DNA is TGCGCCAGCCGACTAGCGGCAAGCACAGATACGCAGTATTTT.

This chain links TRBV3-1 (or the pseudogene TRBV3-2) with TRBJ2-5, with a possible D match to TRBD2 (6 bases). V shed 4 bases and J shed 9 bases, with 18 bases lying between them. Germline V gene sequence: CDR1 LGHDT, CDR2 YNNKEL (reference sequence). The CDR3 covers 14 residues. The chain's CDR3 is CASSPRDLGEAQYF. The DNA for the CDR3 is TGTGCCAGCAGCCCCCGGGACCTCGGGGAGGCCCAGTACTTC.

The chain links TRBV5-1 to TRBJ2-7, with TRBD1 matching 11 bases. Germline assignment: CDR1 SGHRS and CDR2 YFSETQ. CDR3 size: 14 residues. Trimming cost V 1 base and J 4 bases; bases outside gene matches: 1. The CDR3 coding sequence is TGCGCCAGCAGCTTGCGGGACAGGGGGTACGAGCAGTACTTC. This sequence encodes CASSLRDRGYEQYF.

The gene calls are TRBV12-3 or TRBV12-4 and TRBJ2-7; 8 bases line up with TRBD2. Trimming cost V 6 bases and J 3 bases; bases outside gene matches: 4. The CDR3 spans 13 residues. CDR3 region: CASSTGGIYEQYF. In DNA form, the CDR3 reads TGTGCCAGCAGCACGGGGGGGATCTACGAGCAGTACTTC.

V gene TRBV18 combines with J gene TRBJ1-6; 7 nucleotides line up with TRBD1. V dropped 1 base and J dropped 6; count of bases not matched to a gene: 0. This CDR3 comprises 14 residues. Germline loops: CDR1 KGHSH, CDR2 LQKENI. The CDR3 protein is CASSPRDSNSPLHF. The CDR3, as DNA: TGTGCCAGCTCACCACGGGACAGTAATTCACCCCTCCACTTT.

The rearrangement joins TRBV5-1 to TRBJ2-2, with 11 bases lining up with TRBD1. The CDR3 contains 16 residues. Trimming cost V 7 bases and J 3 bases; bases outside gene matches: 8. The V gene's germline CDR1 is SGHRS and CDR2 YFSETQ. CDR3 DNA sequence: TGCGCCAGCGCCCCTCCGGGACAGGGGGACACCGGGGAGCTGTTTTTT. Translating it yields CASAPPGQGDTGELFF.

About this clone itself: Additional DNA sequences in this sample encode the identical CDR3. This CDR3 reads CASSPRTGQETQYF. For the CDR3, the DNA is TGTGCCAGCTCACCCCGGACAGGCCAAGAGACCCAGTACTTC. The chain links TRBV18 to TRBJ2-5, with 7 positions matching TRBD1. V dropped 3 bases and J dropped 1; count of bases not matched to a gene: 2. Germline-derived CDR1 and CDR2 are KGHSH and LQKENI. The CDR3 consists of 14 residues. The full variable domain, rest sourced from reference TRBV18 and TRBJ2-5, is NAGVMQNPRHLVRRRGQEARLRCSPMKGHSHVYWYRQLPEEGLKFMVYLQKENIIDESGMPKERFSAEFPKEGPSILRIQQVVRGDSAAYFCASSPRTGQETQYFGPGTRLLVL.

In this sample, this clone turned up once. The chain is built from TRBV2 and TRBJ2-1, with D unresolved. The CDR3 is 11 amino acids. Trimming removed 6 bases at V and 8 bases at J, with 8 bases between. CDR1 is SNHLY, CDR2 FYNNEI, per germline. The CDR3 DNA follows: TGTGCCAGCAGCCCCGGTGATGAGCAGTTCTTC. The encoded protein is CASSPGDEQFF.

To note about this clone: Other nucleotide sequences in the sample specify the same CDR3. The rearrangement joins TRBV12-5 to TRBJ1-4; D ambiguous. Germline CDR1 and CDR2: LGHNT and FRNRAP. This CDR3 is 12 amino acids long. The germline V and J ends were trimmed by 7 bases and 8 bases, with 11 bases remaining between them. CDR3 in amino acids: CASAPPGEKLFF. The DNA of the CDR3 is TGTGCTAGTGCCCCGCCGGGGGAAAAACTGTTTTTT.

J is TRBJ1-5 and V is TRBV6-2 or TRBV6-3, with 7 nucleotides matching TRBD1. Germline CDR1 reads MNHEY; CDR2 reads SVGEGT. V lost 6 bases and J lost 9; bases outside the gene matches: 17. The CDR3 loop spans 16 amino acids. The CDR3 region has the DNA TGTGCCAGCAGCCCCAGGGGGACAAGGGCCCTAGGGCCCCAGCATTTT. Its protein product is CASSPRGTRALGPQHF.

The chain combines TRBV4-2 with TRBJ1-3, with 8 bases that match TRBD1. Germline trimming cut 1 base from V and 4 bases from J; bases unmatched to any gene: 6. This CDR3 contains 16 residues. Germline CDR1 and CDR2: LGHNA and YNFKEQ. The CDR3 here is CASSQGRTGSGNTIYF. The CDR3 bases are TGTGCCAGCAGCCAAGGTCGGACAGGGTCCGGAAACACCATATATTTT.

The chain recombines TRBV19 with TRBJ2-7; D not certain. The V end was cut by 1 base, the J end by 2 bases, with 9 bases between. From germline, CDR1 is LNHDA and CDR2 SQIVND (reference sequence). This CDR3 has 14 amino acids. The CDR3 coding sequence is TGTGCCAGTAGTATAGCGGGTCCCCCCTACGAGCAGTACTTC. This sequence encodes CASSIAGPPYEQYF.

CDR3 in DNA: TGTGCCAGCAGTTCCCTGGGGGGTAGCTGGGATGAGCAGTTCTTC. As protein: CASSSLGGSWDEQFF. The chain carries TRBV27 and TRBJ2-1, with D perhaps matching TRBD2 (6 bases). Per germline, CDR1 MNHEY and CDR2 SMNVEV (reference sequence). Trimming took off 4 bases at V and 8 bases at J, with 18 bases between the two ends. The CDR3 has 15 amino acids.

The chain combines TRBV5-1 with TRBJ2-2; 9 bases match TRBD2. This CDR3 region has 17 residues. V was pared by 0 bases and J by 6 bases, with 9 bases of the junction left unmatched. CDR1 and CDR2 (germline): SGHRS, YFSETQ. The CDR3 DNA sequence: TGCGCCAGCAGCTTGGGGACTAGCGTTGGGGTGTCCGGGGAGCTGTTTTTT. Its translation: CASSLGTSVGVSGELFF.

The chain uses TRBV9 and TRBJ1-5; 7 bases agree with TRBD1. The CDR3 spans 16 residues. V shed 5 bases and J 0 bases; nucleotides not matched to a gene: 8. The V gene's germline CDR1 is SGDLS and CDR2 YYNGEE. The CDR3 is CASSSGQTYSNQPQHF. The CDR3 DNA is TGTGCCAGCAGTTCGGGACAGACTTATAGCAATCAGCCCCAGCATTTT.

Comments on this clone: Other DNA sequences in this sample translate to the same CDR3. V gene TRBV30 combines with J gene TRBJ2-1, with TRBD2 matching over 12 bases. The germline V gene has CDR1 GTSNPN and CDR2 SVGIG (reference sequence). Trimming took 0 bases from V and 5 from J; bases not matched to a gene: 2. This CDR3 region has 15 residues. CDR3 amino acids: CAWSVGLAGNNEQFF. The CDR3 DNA follows: TGTGCCTGGAGTGTCGGACTAGCGGGGAACAATGAGCAGTTCTTC. Together with reference TRBV30 and TRBJ2-1, the CDR3 gives the full variable domain: SQTIHQWPATLVQPVGSPLSLECTVEGTSNPNLYWYRQAAGRGLQLLFYSVGIGQISSEVPQNLSASRPQDRQFILSSKKLLLSDSGFYLCAWSVGLAGNNEQFFGPGTRLTVL.

CDR3 region: CASSLFSGAYGYTF. In DNA form, the CDR3 reads TGTGCCAGCAGCTTATTCTCGGGAGCCTATGGCTACACCTTC. J is TRBJ1-2 and V is TRBV7-8, with D unclear. This CDR3 comprises 14 residues. V was shortened by 2 bases and J by 4 bases, with 11 bases between the two germline ends. Germline CDR1 SGHVS, CDR2 FQNEAQ. Full variable domain (outside the CDR3, taken from reference TRBV7-8 and TRBJ1-2): GAGVSQSPRYKVAKRGQDVALRCDPISGHVSLFWYQQALGQGPEFLTYFQNEAQLDKSGLPSDRFFAERPEGSVSTLKIQRTQQEDSAVYLCASSLFSGAYGYTFGSGTRLTVV.

The chain carries TRBV30 and TRBJ1-6; D is unclear. Germline CDR1 and CDR2: GTSNPN and SVGIG (reference sequence). The V and J ends lost 5 bases and 7 bases respectively, with 12 bases between them. This CDR3 has 13 residues. CDR3 sequence: CAWGPGRNSPLHF. CDR3 DNA: TGTGCCTGGGGACCGGGGAGGAATTCACCCCTCCACTTT.

The chain joins TRBV5-1 to TRBJ2-7; D remains ambiguous. Germline loops: CDR1 SGHRS, CDR2 YFSETQ. Trimming left V 0 bases short and J 0 bases short, with 10 bases between. The CDR3 runs 15 residues. The CDR3 nucleotides read TGCGCCAGCAGCTTGGCCCCCTCTTTCTCCTACGAGCAGTACTTC. As protein: CASSLAPSFSYEQYF.

The chain combines TRBV29-1 with TRBJ1-1; the D gene is possibly TRBD1 (6 bases). With 7 bases removed from V and 4 bases from J, the gap between germline ends came to 13 bases. The CDR3 has 12 residues. Germline lookup yields CDR1 SQVTM and CDR2 ANQGSEA. The CDR3 nucleotides read TGCAGCGGGGCGAGGGGGGGCACTGAAGCTTTCTTT. Translating it yields CSGARGGTEAFF.

This chain links TRBV19 with TRBJ1-4; D remains ambiguous. Germline CDR1 LNHDA, CDR2 SQIVND (reference sequence). The CDR3 is made up of 14 amino acids. V was shortened by 3 bases and J by 5 bases, with 10 bases between the two germline ends. The CDR3 DNA reads as TGTGCCAGTAGTATGGTGGCAGGAAATGAAAAACTGTTTTTT. This encodes CASSMVAGNEKLFF.

The rearrangement joins TRBV29-1 to TRBJ2-6; the D gene is possibly TRBD1 (5 bases). The CDR3 totals 17 residues. Germline V lookup: CDR1 SQVTM, CDR2 ANQGSEA. Trimming took 6 bases from V and 0 from J, leaving 18 bases between them. Here the CDR3 DNA reads TGCAGCGTCCCCATCGGCAGGGCGAGCTCTGGGGCCAACGTCCTGACTTTC. Encoded protein: CSVPIGRASSGANVLTF.

This chain connects TRBV11-3 to TRBJ2-3; possibly TRBD1 for D (6 bases). Trimming cost V 1 base and J 3 bases, with 17 bases left between them. Looked up from germline, CDR1 is SGHNT and CDR2 is YENEEA. The CDR3 totals 17 residues. CDR3 amino acids: CASSLGLQGRGTDTQYF. In DNA, the CDR3 is TGTGCCAGCAGCTTAGGACTACAGGGCCGAGGGACAGATACGCAGTATTTT.

The chain couples TRBV7-9 to TRBJ2-7; no clear D gene. CDR3 length: 14 residues. Germline CDR1 reads SEHNR; CDR2 reads FQNEAQ (reference sequence). Trimming took off 2 bases at V and 2 bases at J, with 10 bases between the two ends. The CDR3 loop reads CASSLPPLPYEQYF. The CDR3 DNA reads as TGTGCCAGCAGCTTACCCCCCCTACCCTACGAGCAGTACTTC. Looking up the rest from reference TRBV7-9 and TRBJ2-7 gives the full variable domain: DTGVSQNPRHKITKRGQNVTFRCDPISEHNRLYWYRQTLGQGPEFLTYFQNEAQLEKSRLLSDRFSAERPKGSFSTLEIQRTEQGDSAMYLCASSLPPLPYEQYFGPGTRLTVT.